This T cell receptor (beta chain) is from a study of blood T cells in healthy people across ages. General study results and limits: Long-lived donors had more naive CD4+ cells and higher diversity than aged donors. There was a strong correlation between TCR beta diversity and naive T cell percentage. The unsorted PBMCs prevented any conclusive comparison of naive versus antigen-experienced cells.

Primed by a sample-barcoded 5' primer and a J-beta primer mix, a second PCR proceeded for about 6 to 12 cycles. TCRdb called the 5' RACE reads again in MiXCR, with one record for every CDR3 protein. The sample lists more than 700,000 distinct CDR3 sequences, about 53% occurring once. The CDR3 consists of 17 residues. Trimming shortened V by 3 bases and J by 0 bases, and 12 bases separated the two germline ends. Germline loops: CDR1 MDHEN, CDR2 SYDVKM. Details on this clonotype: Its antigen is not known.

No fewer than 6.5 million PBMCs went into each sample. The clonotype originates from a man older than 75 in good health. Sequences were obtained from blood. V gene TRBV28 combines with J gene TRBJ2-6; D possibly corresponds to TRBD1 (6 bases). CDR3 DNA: TGTGCCAGCAGTTTCTGGCAGGGGCTCTCTGGGGCCAACGTCCTGACTTTC. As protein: CASSFWQGLSGANVLTF.